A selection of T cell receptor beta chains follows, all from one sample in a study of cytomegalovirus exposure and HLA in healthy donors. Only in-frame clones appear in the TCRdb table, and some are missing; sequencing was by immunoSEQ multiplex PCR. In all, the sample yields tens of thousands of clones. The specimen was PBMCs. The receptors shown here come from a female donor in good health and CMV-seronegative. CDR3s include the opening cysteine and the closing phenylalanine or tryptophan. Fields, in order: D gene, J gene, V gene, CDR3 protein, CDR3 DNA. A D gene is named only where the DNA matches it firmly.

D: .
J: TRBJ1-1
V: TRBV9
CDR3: CASSSAGTRTGEAFF
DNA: TGTGCCAGCAGCTCGGCAGGGACTCGAACGGGTGAAGCTTTCTTT

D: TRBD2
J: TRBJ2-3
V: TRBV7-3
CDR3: CASSLGLAGNTQYF
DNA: TGTGCCAGCAGCTTAGGACTAGCGGGGAATACGCAGTATTTT

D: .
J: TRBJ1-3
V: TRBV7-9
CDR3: CASARGLSGNTIYF
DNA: TGTGCCAGCGCGCGGGGGCTGTCTGGAAACACCATATATTTT

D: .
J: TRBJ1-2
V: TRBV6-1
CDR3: CASSESVNYGYTF
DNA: TGTGCCAGCAGTGAATCAGTGAACTATGGCTACACCTTC

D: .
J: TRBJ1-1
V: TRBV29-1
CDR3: CSGGQGSRNTEAFF
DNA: TGCAGCGGGGGGCAGGGATCGAGGAACACTGAAGCTTTCTTT

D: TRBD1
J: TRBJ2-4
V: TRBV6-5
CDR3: CASSYSGQLAKNIQYF
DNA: TGTGCCAGCAGTTACTCGGGACAGTTAGCCAAAAACATTCAGTACTTC

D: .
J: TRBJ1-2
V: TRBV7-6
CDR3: CASSWQGDYGYTF
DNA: TGTGCCAGCAGCTGGCAGGGTGACTATGGCTACACCTTC

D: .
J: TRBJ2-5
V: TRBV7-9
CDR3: CASSLGLLQETQYF
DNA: TGTGCCAGCAGCTTAGGACTTCTCCAAGAGACCCAGTACTTC

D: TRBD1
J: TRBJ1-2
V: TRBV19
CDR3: CASGRDRDGYTF
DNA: TGTGCCAGTGGGAGGGACAGGGATGGCTACACCTTC

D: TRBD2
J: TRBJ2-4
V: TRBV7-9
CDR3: CASSSGLASGNIQYF
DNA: TGTGCCAGCAGCTCCGGACTAGCTTCCGGAAACATTCAGTACTTC

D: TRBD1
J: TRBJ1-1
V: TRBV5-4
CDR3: CASSLGQGVKNTEAFF
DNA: TGTGCCAGCAGCTTGGGACAGGGAGTAAAGAACACTGAAGCTTTCTTT

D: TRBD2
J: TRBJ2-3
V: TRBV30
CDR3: CAWGAAGFTDTQYF
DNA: TGTGCCTGGGGGGCAGCGGGGTTCACAGATACGCAGTATTTT

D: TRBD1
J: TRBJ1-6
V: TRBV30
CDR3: CACKGQGRGSPLHF
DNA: TGTGCCTGCAAAGGACAGGGAAGGGGTTCACCCCTCCACTTT

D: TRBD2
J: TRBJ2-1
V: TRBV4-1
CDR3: CASSQSLAGDNEQFF
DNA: TGCGCCAGCAGCCAATCGCTAGCGGGGGACAATGAGCAGTTCTTC

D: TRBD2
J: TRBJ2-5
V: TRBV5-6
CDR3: CASTNPGLVETQYF
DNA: TGTGCCAGCACCAACCCAGGACTAGTGGAGACCCAGTACTTC

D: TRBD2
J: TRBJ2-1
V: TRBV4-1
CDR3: CASSPVAGANYNEQFF
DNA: TGCGCCAGCAGCCCGGTAGCGGGAGCGAACTACAATGAGCAGTTCTTC

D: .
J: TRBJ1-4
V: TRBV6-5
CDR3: CASRRATNEKLFF
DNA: TGTGCCAGCCGCAGGGCAACTAATGAAAAACTGTTTTTT

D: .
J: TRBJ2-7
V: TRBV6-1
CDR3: CASSDLSRASYEQYF
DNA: TGTGCCAGCAGTGATCTCTCCAGGGCCTCCTACGAGCAGTACTTC

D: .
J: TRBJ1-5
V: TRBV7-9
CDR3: CASSLATGGPQHF
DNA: TGTGCCAGCAGCTTAGCAACCGGAGGGCCCCAGCATTTT

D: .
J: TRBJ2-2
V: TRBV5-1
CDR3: CASSSSQPNTGELFF
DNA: TGCGCCAGCAGCTCTTCACAGCCTAACACCGGGGAGCTGTTTTTT

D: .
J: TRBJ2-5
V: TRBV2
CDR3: CASSGWRAEETQYF
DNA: TGTGCCAGCAGTGGGTGGAGGGCCGAAGAGACCCAGTACTTC

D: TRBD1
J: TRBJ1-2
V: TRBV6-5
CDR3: CASRQDRGRVGGYTF
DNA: TGTGCCAGCAGGCAGGACAGGGGGAGGGTTGGTGGCTACACCTTC

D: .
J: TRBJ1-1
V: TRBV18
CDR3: CASSPRAQNTEAFF
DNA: TGTGCCAGCTCACCACGTGCACAGAACACTGAAGCTTTCTTT

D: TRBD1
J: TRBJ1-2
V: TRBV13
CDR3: CASSAGTAYGYTF
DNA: TGTGCCAGCAGCGCCGGGACAGCCTATGGCTACACCTTC

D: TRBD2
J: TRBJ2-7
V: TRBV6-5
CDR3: CASSYTSGGAYEQYF
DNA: TGTGCCAGCAGTTACACTAGCGGGGGGGCCTACGAGCAGTACTTC

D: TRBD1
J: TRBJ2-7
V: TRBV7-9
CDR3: CASSWGRTGNYEQYF
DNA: TGTGCCAGCAGCTGGGGAAGGACAGGGAACTACGAGCAGTACTTC

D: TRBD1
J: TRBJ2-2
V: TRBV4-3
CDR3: CASSWMGQRTNTGELFF
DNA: TGCGCCAGCAGCTGGATGGGACAGCGTACGAACACCGGGGAGCTGTTTTTT

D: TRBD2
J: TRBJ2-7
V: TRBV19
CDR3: CASSNPGLALYEQYF
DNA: TGTGCCAGTAGTAATCCGGGACTAGCTCTCTACGAGCAGTACTTC